The 10 T cell receptor beta chains reported below all come from one sample, sequenced in a study of shared clonotypes between healthy human individuals. Assay used: immunoSEQ multiplex PCR; TCRdb lists only in-frame clones, some missing. This table has millions of clones, approximately 95% appearing once. The naive CD8 fraction comprised CD45RO-negative cells positively selected for CCR7 and excluded terminally differentiated effector memory CD45RA+ cells. The source material was naive CD8+ T cells sorted from blood. The receptors were sampled from a man aged 18 to 30 in good health.

This rearrangement joins TRBV5-1 to TRBJ1-2; possibly TRBD1 for D (6 bases). The CDR3 extends over 16 amino acids. Looked up from germline, CDR1 is SGHRS and CDR2 is YFSETQ. V was shortened by 1 base and J by 3 bases, with 16 bases between the two germline ends. In DNA form, the CDR3 reads TGCGCCAGCAGCTTGTACCCGACAGGTGGGGACTATGGCTACACCTTC. It codes for CASSLYPTGGDYGYTF.

As to this clone: The identical CDR3 is also encoded by other nucleotide sequences in the sample. The chain carries TRBV7-9 and TRBJ2-5, with D perhaps being TRBD1 or TRBD2 (5 bases each). Germline V gene data show CDR1 as SEHNR and CDR2 as FQNEAQ (reference sequence). The CDR3 is made up of 13 amino acids. Deletions cut 1 base from V and 3 bases from J, with 6 bases between. CDR3 in amino acids: CASSLVGEETQYF. The CDR3, as DNA: TGTGCCAGCAGCTTAGTGGGGGAAGAGACCCAGTACTTC. The full variable domain, its missing parts supplied by reference TRBV7-9 and TRBJ2-5, is DTGVSQNPRHKITKRGQNVTFRCDPISEHNRLYWYRQTLGQGPEFLTYFQNEAQLEKSRLLSDRFSAERPKGSFSTLEIQRTEQGDSAMYLCASSLVGEETQYFGPGTRLLVL.

For the CDR3, the DNA is TGCGCCAGCAGCCAAGATCCAGGGGTCAATCAGCCCCAGCATTTT. Translated, it gives CASSQDPGVNQPQHF. This chain uses TRBV4-3 with TRBJ1-5, with TRBD1 as a possible D gene (6 bases). This CDR3 is built from 15 residues. Germline values: CDR1 LGHNA, CDR2 YSLEER. The ends were cut back, 0 bases at V and 3 bases at J, with 9 bases in the middle.

The chain combines TRBV5-1 with TRBJ2-1; the D is unclear. Trimming took off 3 bases at V and 0 bases at J, with 10 bases between the two ends. The CDR3 has 15 residues. Germline CDR1 reads SGHRS; CDR2 reads YFSETQ. CDR3 loop: CASSSSVSSYNEQFF. The CDR3 coding sequence is TGCGCCAGCAGCTCCTCGGTTAGCTCCTACAATGAGCAGTTCTTC.

The rearrangement uses TRBV5-5 and TRBJ2-7; TRBD1 matches 11 bases. Germline CDR1 and CDR2: SGHKS and YYEKEE (reference sequence). The CDR3 length is 16 residues. The V and J ends lost 4 bases and 4 bases, in that order; junction bases with no gene match: 10. The CDR3 sequence is CASSPGQGAGRYEQYF. Written as DNA, the CDR3 is TGTGCCAGCAGCCCAGGACAGGGGGCGGGTAGGTACGAGCAGTACTTC. Variable domain in full (rest from reference TRBV5-5 and TRBJ2-7): DAGVTQSPTHLIKTRGQQVTLRCSPISGHKSVSWYQQVLGQGPQFIFQYYEKEERGRGNFPDRFSARQFPNYSSELNVNALLLGDSALYLCASSPGQGAGRYEQYFGPGTRLTVT.

The V call is TRBV5-6, the J call TRBJ2-1; D gene uncertain. CDR1 is SGHDT, CDR2 YYEEEE, per germline. The CDR3 is 11 amino acids. The V end lost 5 bases, the J end lost 10 bases, and 10 bases lay between the germline ends. CDR3 sequence reads: CASSSGWEQFF. The CDR3 DNA follows: TGTGCCAGCAGTTCTGGTTGGGAGCAGTTCTTC.

The CDR3 bases are TGTGCCAGTGGGGGACAGGGAGTTTATTACAATGAGCAGTTCTTC. Encoded protein: CASGGQGVYYNEQFF. This rearrangement joins TRBV19 to TRBJ2-1; TRBD1 aligns across 9 bases. The germline V gene has CDR1 LNHDA and CDR2 SQIVND (reference sequence). This CDR3 has 15 residues. The ends lost 8 bases at V and 4 bases at J; junction bases unmatched: 9.

The CDR3 here is CASRRSGSSYEQYF. The CDR3 DNA follows: TGTGCCAGCAGGCGTAGCGGTTCTTCCTACGAGCAGTACTTC. The rearrangement joins TRBV27 to TRBJ2-7; possible D gene TRBD2, 6 bases. Between the trimmed V and J ends, which lost 6 bases and 1 base, there was a span of 13 bases. Germline V gene data show CDR1 as MNHEY and CDR2 as SMNVEV (reference sequence). The CDR3 spans 14 residues.

The chain employs TRBV7-8 and TRBJ2-3; 10 bases line up with TRBD2. From germline, CDR1 is SGHVS and CDR2 FQNEAQ. This CDR3 is built from 15 residues. V shed 2 bases and J 6 bases; nucleotides not matched to a gene: 5. The CDR3 nucleotides are TGTGCCAGCAGCTTACTAGCGGGGGCCGGGGATACGCAGTATTTT. Its translation is CASSLLAGAGDTQYF.

The chain uses TRBV27 and TRBJ2-1; 8 bases line up with TRBD2. The CDR3 contains 16 residues. With 6 bases clipped from V and 0 bases from J, the junction kept 7 bases outside the gene matches. CDR1 MNHEY and CDR2 SMNVEV come from the germline V gene (reference sequence). The CDR3 DNA reads TGTGCCAGCAGCACCTCGAGCGGGAGCTCCTACAATGAGCAGTTCTTC. Its translation: CASSTSSGSSYNEQFF.